Listed here is a single T cell receptor (beta chain). Its antigen is unknown. This CDR3 is built from 16 residues. V lost 3 bases and J 5 bases, leaving 19 bases between the germline ends. In germline, CDR1 is SGHTA, CDR2 FQGTGA. This PCR relied on a set of 60 Vbeta primers and 13 Jbeta primers. Profiled with immunoSEQ multiplex PCR; TCRdb holds only in-frame clones, not every one. The repertoire holds roughly 130,000 clones, with roughly 72% as singletons. The data were obtained in a study of cytomegalovirus exposure and HLA in healthy donors. Findings and limits, study-wide: A reported reduction in N-insertions relative to the approximately 600-donor mean was seen in an Asian-associated ancestry cluster in a later analysis. What a later analysis showed was that several of the most significant clusters appeared linked to common viral pathogens.

V usage is TRBV7-3 and J usage is TRBJ1-1, with a weak D call TRBD1 (5 bases). The specimen sequenced was PBMCs. The receptor was isolated from a woman in her forties or fifties in good health and CMV-seronegative. As DNA, the CDR3 is TGTGCCAGCAGCTTTTACGGAGCCCCAGGGAAAACTGAAGCTTTCTTT. Translated: CASSFYGAPGKTEAFF.